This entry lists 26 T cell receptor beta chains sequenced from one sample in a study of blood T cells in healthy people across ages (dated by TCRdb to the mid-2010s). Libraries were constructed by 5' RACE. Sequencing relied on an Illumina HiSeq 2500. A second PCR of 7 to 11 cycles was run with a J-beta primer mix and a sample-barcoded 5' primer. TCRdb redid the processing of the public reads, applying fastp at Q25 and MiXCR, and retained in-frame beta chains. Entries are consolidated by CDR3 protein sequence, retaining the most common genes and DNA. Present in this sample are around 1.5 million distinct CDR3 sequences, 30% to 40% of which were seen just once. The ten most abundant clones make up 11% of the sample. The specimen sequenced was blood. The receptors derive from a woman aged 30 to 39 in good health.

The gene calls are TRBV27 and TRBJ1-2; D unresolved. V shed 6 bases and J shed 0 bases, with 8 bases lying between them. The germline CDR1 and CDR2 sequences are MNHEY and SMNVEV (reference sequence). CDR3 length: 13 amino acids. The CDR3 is CASSGSSNYGYTF. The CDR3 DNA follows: TGTGCCAGCAGCGGTTCATCTAACTATGGCTACACCTTC.

As DNA, the CDR3 is TGTGCCAGCAGCTTTGGGGGGGACCCCGGGGAGCTGTTTTTT. It specifies CASSFGGDPGELFF. V gene TRBV5-5 combines with J gene TRBJ2-2; 7 bases align to TRBD2. The CDR3 totals 14 residues. Germline V gene sequence: CDR1 SGHKS, CDR2 YYEKEE (reference sequence). V shed 2 bases, J shed 6 bases, and the junction held 4 bases outside the gene matches.

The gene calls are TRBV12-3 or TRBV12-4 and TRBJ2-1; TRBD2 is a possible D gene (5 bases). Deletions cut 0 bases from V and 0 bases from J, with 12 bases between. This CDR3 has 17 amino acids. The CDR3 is CASSLAGMGSSYNEQFF. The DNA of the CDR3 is TGTGCCAGCAGTTTAGCCGGTATGGGGAGCTCCTACAATGAGCAGTTCTTC.

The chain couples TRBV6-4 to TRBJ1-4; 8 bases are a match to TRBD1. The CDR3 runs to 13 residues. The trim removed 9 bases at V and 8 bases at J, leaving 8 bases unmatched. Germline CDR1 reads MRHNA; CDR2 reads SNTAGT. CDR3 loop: CAREDREKEKLFF. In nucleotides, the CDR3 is TGTGCCAGGGAGGACAGGGAGAAAGAAAAACTGTTTTTT.

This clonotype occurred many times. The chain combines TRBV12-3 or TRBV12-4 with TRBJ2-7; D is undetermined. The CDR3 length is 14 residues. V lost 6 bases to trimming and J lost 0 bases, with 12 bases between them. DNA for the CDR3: TGTGCCAGCAGGCCGAGTGGCAACTCCTACGAGCAGTACTTC. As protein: CASRPSGNSYEQYF.

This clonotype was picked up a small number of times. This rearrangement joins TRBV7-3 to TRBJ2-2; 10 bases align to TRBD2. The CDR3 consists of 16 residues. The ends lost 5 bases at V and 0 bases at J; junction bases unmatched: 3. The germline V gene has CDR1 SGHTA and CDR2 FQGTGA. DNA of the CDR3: TGTGCCAGCAGCCTAGCGGGGGCACCGAACACCGGGGAGCTGTTTTTT. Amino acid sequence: CASSLAGAPNTGELFF.

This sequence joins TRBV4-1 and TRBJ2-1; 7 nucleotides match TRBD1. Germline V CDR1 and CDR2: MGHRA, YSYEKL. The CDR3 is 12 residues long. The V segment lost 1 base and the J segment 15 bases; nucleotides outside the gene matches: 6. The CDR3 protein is CASSQVRDSLFF. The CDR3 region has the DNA TGCGCCAGCAGCCAAGTTCGGGACAGTTTGTTCTTC.

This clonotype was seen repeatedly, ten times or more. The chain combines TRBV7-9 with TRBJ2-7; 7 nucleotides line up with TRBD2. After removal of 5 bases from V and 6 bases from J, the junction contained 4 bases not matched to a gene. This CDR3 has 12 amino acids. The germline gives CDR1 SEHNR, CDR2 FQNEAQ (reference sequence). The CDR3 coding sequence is TGTGCCAGCAGCCACCCGGGGGGCGAGCAGTACTTC. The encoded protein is CASSHPGGEQYF.

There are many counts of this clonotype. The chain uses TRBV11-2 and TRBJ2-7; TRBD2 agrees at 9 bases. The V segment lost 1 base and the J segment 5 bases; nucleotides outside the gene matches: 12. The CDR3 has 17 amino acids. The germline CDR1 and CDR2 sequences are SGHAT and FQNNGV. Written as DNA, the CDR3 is TGTGCCAGCAGCTTAGGCAGGGCAGGAGCGGGAGGTCACGAGCAGTACTTC. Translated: CASSLGRAGAGGHEQYF.

The CDR3 DNA reads TGTGCCAGCAGTTTCCAGGGAAAGTCCTACGAGCAGTACTTC. It encodes CASSFQGKSYEQYF. The chain is built from TRBV27 and TRBJ2-7, with a weak D call TRBD1 (5 bases). V was trimmed by 3 bases and J by 1 base, leaving 10 bases between them. The CDR3 extends over 14 amino acids. Germline CDR1 MNHEY, CDR2 SMNVEV (reference sequence).

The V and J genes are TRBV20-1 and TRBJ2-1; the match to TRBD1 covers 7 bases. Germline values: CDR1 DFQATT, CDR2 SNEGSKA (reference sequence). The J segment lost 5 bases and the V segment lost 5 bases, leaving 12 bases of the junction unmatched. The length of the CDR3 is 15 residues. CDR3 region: CSAPEGAWGNNEQFF. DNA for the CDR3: TGCAGTGCTCCTGAGGGGGCCTGGGGAAACAATGAGCAGTTCTTC.

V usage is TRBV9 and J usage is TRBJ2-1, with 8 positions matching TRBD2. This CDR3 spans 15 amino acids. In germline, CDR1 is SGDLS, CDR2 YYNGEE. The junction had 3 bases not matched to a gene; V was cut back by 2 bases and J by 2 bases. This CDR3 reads CASSVSGMPYNEQFF. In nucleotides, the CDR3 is TGTGCCAGCAGCGTTAGCGGGATGCCCTACAATGAGCAGTTCTTC.

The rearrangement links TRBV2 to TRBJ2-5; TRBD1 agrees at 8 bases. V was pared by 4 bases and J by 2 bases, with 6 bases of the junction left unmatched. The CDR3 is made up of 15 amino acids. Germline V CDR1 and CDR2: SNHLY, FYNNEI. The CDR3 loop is CASSATGGTQETQYF. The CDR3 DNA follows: TGTGCCAGCAGTGCAACAGGGGGTACTCAAGAGACCCAGTACTTC.

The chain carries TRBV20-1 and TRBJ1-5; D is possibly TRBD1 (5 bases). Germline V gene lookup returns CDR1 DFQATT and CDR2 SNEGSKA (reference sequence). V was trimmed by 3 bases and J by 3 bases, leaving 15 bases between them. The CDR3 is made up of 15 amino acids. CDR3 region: CSARSRGAFNQPQHF. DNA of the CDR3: TGCAGTGCTAGGTCGCGAGGGGCCTTCAATCAGCCCCAGCATTTT.

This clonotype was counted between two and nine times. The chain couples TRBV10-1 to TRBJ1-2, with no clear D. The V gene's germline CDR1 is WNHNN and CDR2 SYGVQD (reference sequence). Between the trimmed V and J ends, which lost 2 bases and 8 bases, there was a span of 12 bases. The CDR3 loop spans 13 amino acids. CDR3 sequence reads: CASSETRASGYTF. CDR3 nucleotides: TGCGCCAGCAGTGAGACAAGGGCGAGCGGCTACACCTTC.

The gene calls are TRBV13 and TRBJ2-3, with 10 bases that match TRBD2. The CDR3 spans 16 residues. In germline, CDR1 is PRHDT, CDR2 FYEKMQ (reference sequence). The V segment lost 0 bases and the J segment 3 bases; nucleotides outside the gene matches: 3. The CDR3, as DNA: TGTGCCAGCAGCTTAGGAACACTAGCGGGAACAGATACGCAGTATTTT. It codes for CASSLGTLAGTDTQYF.

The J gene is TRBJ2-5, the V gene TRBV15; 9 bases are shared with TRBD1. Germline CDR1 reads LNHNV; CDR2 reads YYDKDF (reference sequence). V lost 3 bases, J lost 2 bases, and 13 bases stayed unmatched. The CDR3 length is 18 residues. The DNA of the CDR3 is TGTGCCACCAGCAGTGCACAGGGGGCGAGTCCTCCACAAGAGACCCAGTACTTC. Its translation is CATSSAQGASPPQETQYF. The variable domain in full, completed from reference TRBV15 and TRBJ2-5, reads DAMVIQNPRYQVTQFGKPVTLSCSQTLNHNVMYWYQQKSSQAPKLLFHYYDKDFNNEADTPDNFQSRRPNTSFCFLDIRSPGLGDTAMYLCATSSAQGASPPQETQYFGPGTRLLVL.

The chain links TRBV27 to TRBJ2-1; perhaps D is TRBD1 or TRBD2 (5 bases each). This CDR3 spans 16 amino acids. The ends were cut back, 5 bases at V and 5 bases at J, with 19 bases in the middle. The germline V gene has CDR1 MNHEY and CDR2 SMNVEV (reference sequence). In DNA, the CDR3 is TGTGCCAGCAGTCCCCGATCTGGGGGAATACACAATGAGCAGTTCTTC. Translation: CASSPRSGGIHNEQFF.

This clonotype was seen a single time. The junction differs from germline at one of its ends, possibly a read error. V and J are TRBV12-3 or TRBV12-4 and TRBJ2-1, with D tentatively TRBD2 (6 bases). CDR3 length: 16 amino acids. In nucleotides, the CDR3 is TGTGCCAGCAGTTCACGGGACTTCCACTCCTACAGTGAGCAGTTCTTC. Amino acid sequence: CASSSRDFHSYSEQFF.

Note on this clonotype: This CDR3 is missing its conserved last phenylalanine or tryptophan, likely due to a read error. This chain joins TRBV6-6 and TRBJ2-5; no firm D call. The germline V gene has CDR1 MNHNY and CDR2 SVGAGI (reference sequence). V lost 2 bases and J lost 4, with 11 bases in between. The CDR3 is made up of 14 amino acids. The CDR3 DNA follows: TGTGCCAGCAGTTACCTCAGCAGTGGAGAGACCCAGTACGTC. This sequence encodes CASSYLSSGETQYV.

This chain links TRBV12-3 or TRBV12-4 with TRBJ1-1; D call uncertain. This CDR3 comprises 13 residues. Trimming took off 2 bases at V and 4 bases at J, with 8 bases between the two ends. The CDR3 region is CASSLKPGTEAFF. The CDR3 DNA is TGTGCCAGCAGTTTAAAACCCGGCACTGAAGCTTTCTTT.

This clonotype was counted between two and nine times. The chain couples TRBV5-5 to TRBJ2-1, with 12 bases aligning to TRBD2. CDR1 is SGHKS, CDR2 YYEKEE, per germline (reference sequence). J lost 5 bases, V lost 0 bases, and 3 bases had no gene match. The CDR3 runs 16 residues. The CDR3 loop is CASSLASGRANNEQFF. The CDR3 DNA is TGTGCCAGCAGCTTGGCTAGCGGGAGGGCCAACAATGAGCAGTTCTTC.

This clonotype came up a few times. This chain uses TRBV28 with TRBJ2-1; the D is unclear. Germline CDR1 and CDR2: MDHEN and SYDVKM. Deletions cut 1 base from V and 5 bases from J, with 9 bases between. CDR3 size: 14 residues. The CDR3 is CASSLYGQDNEQFF. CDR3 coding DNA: TGTGCCAGCAGTTTATACGGGCAGGACAATGAGCAGTTCTTC.

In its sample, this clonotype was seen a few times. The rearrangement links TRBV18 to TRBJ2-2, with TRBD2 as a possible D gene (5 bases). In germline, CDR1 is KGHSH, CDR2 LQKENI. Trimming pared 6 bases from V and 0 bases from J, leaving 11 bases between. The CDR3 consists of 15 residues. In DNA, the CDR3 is TGTGCCAGCTCTCTAGCCCTGTCGAACACCGGGGAGCTGTTTTTT. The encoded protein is CASSLALSNTGELFF.

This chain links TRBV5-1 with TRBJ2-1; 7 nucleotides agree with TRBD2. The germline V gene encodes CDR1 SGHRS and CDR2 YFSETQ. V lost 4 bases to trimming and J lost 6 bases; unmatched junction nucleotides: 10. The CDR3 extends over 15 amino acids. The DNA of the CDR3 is TGCGCCAGCAGCCCCCCGGGGAGGGAGGCCAATGAGCAGTTCTTC. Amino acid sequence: CASSPPGREANEQFF.

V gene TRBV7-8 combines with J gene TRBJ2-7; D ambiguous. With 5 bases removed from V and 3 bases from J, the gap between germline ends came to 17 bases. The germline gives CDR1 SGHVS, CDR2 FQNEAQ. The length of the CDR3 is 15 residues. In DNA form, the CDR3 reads TGTGCCAGCAGCCTAGACCTGGGTTGGAACTACGAGCAGTACTTC. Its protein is CASSLDLGWNYEQYF.